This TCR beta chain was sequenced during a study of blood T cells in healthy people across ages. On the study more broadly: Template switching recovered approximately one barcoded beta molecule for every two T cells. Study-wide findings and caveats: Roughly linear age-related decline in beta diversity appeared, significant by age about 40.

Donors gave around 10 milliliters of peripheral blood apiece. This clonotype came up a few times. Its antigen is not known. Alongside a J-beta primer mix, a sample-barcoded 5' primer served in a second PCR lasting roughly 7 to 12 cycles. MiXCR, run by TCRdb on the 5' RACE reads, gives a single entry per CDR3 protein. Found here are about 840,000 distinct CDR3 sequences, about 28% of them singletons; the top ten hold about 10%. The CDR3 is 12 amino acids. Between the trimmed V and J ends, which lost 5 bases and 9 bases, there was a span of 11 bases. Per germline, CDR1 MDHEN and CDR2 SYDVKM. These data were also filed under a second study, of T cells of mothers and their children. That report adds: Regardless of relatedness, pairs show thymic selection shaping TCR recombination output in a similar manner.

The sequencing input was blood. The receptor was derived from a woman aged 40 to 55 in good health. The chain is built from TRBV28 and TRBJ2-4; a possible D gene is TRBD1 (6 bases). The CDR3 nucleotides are TGTGCCAGCAGTGACCGGGACACCATTCAGTACTTC. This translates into CASSDRDTIQYF.